The 13 T cell receptor beta chains presented below share a single source sample, sequenced in a study of preoperative IRX-2 immunotherapy in early breast cancer. Libraries were prepared by immunoSEQ multiplex PCR; TCRdb keeps only in-frame clonotypes and omits some of them. The sample comprises some 30,000 clones, roughly 80% of which are singletons, and 2% to 3% rests with the top ten. Treatment in this sample: preoperative locoregional IRX-2 cytokine immunotherapy. Source: lymph node tissue, taken from a patient treated with IRX-2 immunotherapy. The receptors originated from a human donor with breast cancer.

V is TRBV6-8 and J is TRBJ1-4, with D unresolved. V lost 5 bases to trimming and J lost 8 bases, with 18 bases between them. The CDR3 is 15 amino acids. Germline loops: CDR1 MNHGY, CDR2 SAAAGT. As DNA, the CDR3 is TGTGCCAGCAGTGACACAGATATGGGAGGCGAAAAACTGTTTTTT. Protein sequence: CASSDTDMGGEKLFF.

The J gene is TRBJ2-6, the V gene TRBV28, with 12 bases aligning to TRBD2. This CDR3 comprises 18 residues. CDR1 is MDHEN, CDR2 SYDVKM, per germline. The J segment lost 0 bases and the V segment lost 5 bases, leaving 5 bases of the junction unmatched. CDR3 protein: CASSPGTSGFSGANVLTF. The DNA for the CDR3 is TGTGCCAGCAGTCCGGGGACTAGCGGGTTCTCTGGGGCCAACGTCCTGACTTTC.

The genes are TRBV18 and TRBJ2-2, with no clear D. V gave up 0 bases and J gave up 4 bases, with 6 bases separating them. The germline V gene has CDR1 KGHSH and CDR2 LQKENI. CDR3 length: 14 amino acids. This CDR3 is CASSPPSATGELFF. CDR3 coding DNA: TGTGCCAGCTCACCACCGTCAGCCACCGGGGAGCTGTTTTTT.

The genes are TRBV14 and TRBJ2-2; D perhaps matches TRBD2 (6 bases). CDR1 SGHDN and CDR2 FVKESK come from the germline V gene. This CDR3 has 16 amino acids. Trimming took off 1 base at V and 11 bases at J, with 20 bases between the two ends. CDR3: CASSQGARKGLDELFF. The CDR3 nucleotides are TGTGCCAGCAGCCAAGGAGCCAGGAAGGGACTCGATGAGCTGTTTTTT.

CDR3 in DNA: TGCGCCAGCAGCCAGGGACCCGGGACAGGGGCCGAGCAGTACTTC. Translated: CASSQGPGTGAEQYF. The V and J genes are TRBV1 and TRBJ2-7; the tabulated D call, TRBD1, remains unverified against the DNA. TRBV1 is termed a pseudogene. There are 15 residues in the CDR3.

V and J are TRBV30 and TRBJ2-7; TRBD2 aligns across 9 bases. CDR3 length: 14 residues. CDR1 is GTSNPN and CDR2 is SVGIG in the germline V gene (reference sequence). With 2 bases clipped from V and 6 bases from J, the junction kept 8 bases outside the gene matches. The CDR3: CAWSKGLAAGEQYF. Here the CDR3 DNA reads TGTGCCTGGAGTAAGGGACTAGCTGCGGGCGAGCAGTACTTC.

V usage is TRBV11-3 and J usage is TRBJ1-5; D is perhaps TRBD1 (5 bases). The CDR3 loop spans 14 amino acids. Germline CDR1 reads SGHNT; CDR2 reads YENEEA. Deletions cut 3 bases from V and 3 bases from J, with 9 bases between. The CDR3 DNA is TGTGCCAGCAGCTTTTGGGGGGACAATCAGCCCCAGCATTTT. This sequence encodes CASSFWGDNQPQHF. Full variable domain (remainder filled in from reference TRBV11-3 and TRBJ1-5): EAGVVQSPRYKIIEKKQPVAFWCNPISGHNTLYWYLQNLGQGPELLIRYENEEAVDDSQLPKDRFSAERLKGVDSTLKIQPAELGDSAVYLCASSFWGDNQPQHFGDGTRLSIL.

This clone has only a few counts. V and J are TRBV15 and TRBJ2-7, with 9 bases lining up with TRBD1. Germline assignment: CDR1 LNHNV and CDR2 YYDKDF (reference sequence). This CDR3 has 17 amino acids. Trimming at V came to 0 bases and at J to 0 bases, leaving 6 bases not matched to a gene. The CDR3 region is CATSRDANRGPSYEQYF. The CDR3 DNA sequence: TGTGCCACCAGCAGAGATGCAAACAGGGGGCCCTCCTACGAGCAGTACTTC.

The V gene is TRBV18, the J gene TRBJ1-5, with D possibly being TRBD1 (5 bases). Trimming shortened V by 3 bases and J by 0 bases, and 9 bases separated the two germline ends. Germline CDR1 and CDR2: KGHSH and LQKENI. The CDR3 length is 15 residues. This CDR3 is CASSPTVNSNQPQHF. The CDR3 DNA follows: TGTGCCAGCTCACCGACAGTAAATAGCAATCAGCCCCAGCATTTT.

V usage is TRBV6-8 and J usage is TRBJ1-1, with D unresolved. CDR1 and CDR2 (germline): MNHGY, SAAAGT. Trimming took off 7 bases at V and 0 bases at J, with 12 bases between the two ends. CDR3 size: 14 residues. In nucleotides, the CDR3 is TGTGCCAGCACCCGATTTGGCATGAACACTGAAGCTTTCTTT. It encodes CASTRFGMNTEAFF.

The chain has TRBV30 and TRBJ2-5; D is ambiguous. The V end lost 2 bases, the J end lost 0 bases, and 4 bases lay between the germline ends. The CDR3 sequence is 12 residues long. The V gene's germline CDR1 is GTSNPN and CDR2 SVGIG (reference sequence). For the CDR3, the DNA is TGTGCCTGGAGTAAAAACCAAGAGACCCAGTACTTC. Protein sequence: CAWSKNQETQYF.

The rearrangement uses TRBV10-3 and TRBJ2-7; weak D call: TRBD2 (5 bases). The CDR3 consists of 12 residues. CDR1 is ENHRY, CDR2 SYGVKD, per germline. V lost 8 bases to trimming and J lost 3 bases, with 11 bases between them. The CDR3 here is CAISSGDYEQYF. The CDR3 region has the DNA TGTGCCATCTCTTCCGGGGACTACGAGCAGTACTTC.

CDR3 bases: TGTGCCAGTAGTATAGGGCCGGGAAATCAGCCCCAGCATTTT. This encodes CASSIGPGNQPQHF. V gene TRBV19 combines with J gene TRBJ1-5; D remains ambiguous. The ends were cut back, 1 base at V and 4 bases at J, with 8 bases in the middle. CDR3 length: 14 residues. Germline CDR1 is LNHDA and CDR2 is SQIVND (reference sequence). The whole variable domain, filled in from reference TRBV19 and TRBJ1-5, reads DGGITQSPKYLFRKEGQNVTLSCEQNLNHDAMYWYRQDPGQGLRLIYYSQIVNDFQKGDIAEGYSVSREKKESFPLTVTSAQKNPTAFYLCASSIGPGNQPQHFGDGTRLSIL.